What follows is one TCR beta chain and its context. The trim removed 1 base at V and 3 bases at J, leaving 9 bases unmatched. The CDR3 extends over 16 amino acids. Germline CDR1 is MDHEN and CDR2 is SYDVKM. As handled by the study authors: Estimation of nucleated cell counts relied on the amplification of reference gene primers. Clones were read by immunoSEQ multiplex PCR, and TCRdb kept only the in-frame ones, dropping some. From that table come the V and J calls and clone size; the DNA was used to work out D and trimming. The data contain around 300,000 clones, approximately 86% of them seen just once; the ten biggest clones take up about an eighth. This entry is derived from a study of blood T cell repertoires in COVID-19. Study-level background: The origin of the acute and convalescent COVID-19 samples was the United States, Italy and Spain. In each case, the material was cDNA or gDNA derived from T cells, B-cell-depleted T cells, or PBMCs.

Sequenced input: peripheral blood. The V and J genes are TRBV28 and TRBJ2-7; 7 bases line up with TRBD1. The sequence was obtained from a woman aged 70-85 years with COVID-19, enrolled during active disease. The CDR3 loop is CASSLSDRDIRYEQYF. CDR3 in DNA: TGTGCCAGCAGTTTATCCGACAGGGACATCCGCTACGAGCAGTACTTC.